A selection of T cell receptor beta chains follows, all from one sample in a study of T cell changes during pregnancy in multiple sclerosis. Clones were read by immunoSEQ multiplex PCR, and TCRdb kept only the in-frame ones, dropping some. The sample has 40,000 to 45,000 clones; roughly 87% are singletons. Sample: CD4+ T cells from peripheral blood mononuclear cells, taken in the first trimester of pregnancy. These receptors were collected from a female donor with multiple sclerosis, enrolled in a pregnancy study. Each CDR3 is given with its conserved first and last residue. D genes are given only for firm matches. Rows may omit the clone size; those that give it use once, few, many or a size class.

CDR3aa: CASSLVRTGNTIYF
CDR3nt: TGTGCCAGCAGCTTAGTGCGGACTGGAAACACCATATATTTT
abundance: .
v_gene: TRBV7-9
j_gene: TRBJ1-3
d_gene: .

CDR3aa: CASSPTGNGQPQHF
CDR3nt: TGTGCCAGCTCACCTACAGGAAATGGTCAGCCCCAGCATTTT
abundance: .
v_gene: TRBV18
j_gene: TRBJ1-5
d_gene: .

CDR3aa: CASSSRTGGLETQYF
CDR3nt: TGTGCCAGCAGTTCCAGGACAGGGGGCTTGGAGACCCAGTACTTC
abundance: .
v_gene: TRBV28
j_gene: TRBJ2-5
d_gene: TRBD1

CDR3aa: CASSTDTGTGELFF
CDR3nt: TGTGCCAGCAGCACGGACACAGGCACCGGGGAGCTGTTTTTT
abundance: .
v_gene: TRBV5-6
j_gene: TRBJ2-2
d_gene: .

CDR3aa: CASSTVAGWEGEQFF
CDR3nt: TGTGCCAGCAGTACGGTAGCGGGGTGGGAGGGTGAGCAGTTCTTC
abundance: .
v_gene: TRBV6-5
j_gene: TRBJ2-1
d_gene: TRBD2

CDR3aa: CSVLTGYGAFF
CDR3nt: TGCAGCGTTCTGACAGGGTATGGAGCTTTCTTT
abundance: .
v_gene: TRBV29-1
j_gene: TRBJ1-1
d_gene: TRBD1

CDR3aa: CASSQDGDGAYYGYTF
CDR3nt: TGTGCCAGCAGCCAAGATGGGGATGGGGCGTACTATGGCTACACCTTC
abundance: .
v_gene: TRBV4-2
j_gene: TRBJ1-2
d_gene: .

CDR3aa: CASSLMTGGRNEQFF
CDR3nt: TGTGCCAGCAGCTTGATGACAGGGGGGAGGAATGAGCAGTTCTTC
abundance: .
v_gene: TRBV5-4
j_gene: TRBJ2-1
d_gene: TRBD1

CDR3aa: CASRLGQGYYGYTF
CDR3nt: TGTGCCAGTAGACTCGGACAGGGGTACTATGGCTACACCTTC
abundance: .
v_gene: TRBV19
j_gene: TRBJ1-2
d_gene: TRBD1

CDR3aa: CASSRSSGRDGAQYF
CDR3nt: TGTGCCAGCTCACGGAGCTCCGGGAGGGACGGTGCCCAGTACTTC
abundance: .
v_gene: TRBV18
j_gene: TRBJ2-7
d_gene: TRBD2

CDR3aa: CASNQGAGNTIYF
CDR3nt: TGTGCCAGCAACCAGGGGGCTGGAAACACCATATATTTT
abundance: .
v_gene: TRBV6-1
j_gene: TRBJ1-3
d_gene: TRBD1

CDR3aa: CASRTDLSNQPQHF
CDR3nt: TGTGCCAGCAGAACAGACCTAAGCAATCAGCCCCAGCATTTT
abundance: .
v_gene: TRBV2
j_gene: TRBJ1-5
d_gene: .

CDR3aa: CASSRGLAGGGEQFF
CDR3nt: TGCGCCAGCAGTAGGGGACTAGCGGGGGGTGGGGAGCAGTTCTTC
abundance: .
v_gene: TRBV10-2
j_gene: TRBJ2-1
d_gene: TRBD2

CDR3aa: CASSPSTLDQPQHF
CDR3nt: TGTGCCAGCTCACCGAGTACCTTGGATCAGCCCCAGCATTTT
abundance: .
v_gene: TRBV18
j_gene: TRBJ1-5
d_gene: .

CDR3aa: CASSIPGQPNEKLFF
CDR3nt: TGTGCCAGTAGTATACCGGGACAGCCCAATGAAAAACTGTTTTTT
abundance: .
v_gene: TRBV19
j_gene: TRBJ1-4
d_gene: TRBD1

CDR3aa: CASSEGVGDWPLHF
CDR3nt: TGCGCCAGCAGCGAAGGCGTTGGGGACTGGCCCCTCCACTTT
abundance: .
v_gene: TRBV4-1
j_gene: TRBJ1-6
d_gene: .

CDR3aa: CASSLAPADTEAFF
CDR3nt: TGCGCCAGCAGCTTGGCTCCGGCGGACACTGAAGCTTTCTTT
abundance: .
v_gene: TRBV5-1
j_gene: TRBJ1-1
d_gene: .

CDR3aa: CASSPPGGRAPYF
CDR3nt: TGTGCCAGCAGTCCTCCGGGAGGGAGGGCCCCGTACTTC
abundance: .
v_gene: TRBV28
j_gene: TRBJ2-5
d_gene: TRBD2

CDR3aa: CASSYPGQGVYEQYF
CDR3nt: TGTGCCAGCAGTTACCCGGGACAGGGCGTGTACGAGCAGTACTTC
abundance: .
v_gene: TRBV6-5
j_gene: TRBJ2-7
d_gene: TRBD1

CDR3aa: CAISDERERTGELFF
CDR3nt: TGTGCCATCAGTGACGAGCGGGAGAGGACCGGGGAGCTGTTTTTT
abundance: .
v_gene: TRBV10-3
j_gene: TRBJ2-2
d_gene: TRBD2

CDR3aa: CASTSAPGGDDYEQYF
CDR3nt: TGTGCCAGCACCTCAGCACCAGGGGGCGACGACTACGAGCAGTACTTC
abundance: .
v_gene: TRBV28
j_gene: TRBJ2-7
d_gene: TRBD1

CDR3aa: CASSSDRGLLATEAFF
CDR3nt: TGTGCCAGCAGTTCGGACAGGGGGCTTTTGGCCACTGAAGCTTTCTTT
abundance: .
v_gene: TRBV27
j_gene: TRBJ1-1
d_gene: TRBD1

CDR3aa: CAFLAASTDTQYF
CDR3nt: TGTGCCTTTCTAGCGGCTAGCACAGATACGCAGTATTTT
abundance: .
v_gene: TRBV30
j_gene: TRBJ2-3
d_gene: TRBD2

CDR3aa: CASSSGTSDYNEQFF
CDR3nt: TGCGCCAGCAGCTCCGGGACTAGCGACTACAATGAGCAGTTCTTC
abundance: few
v_gene: TRBV5-1
j_gene: TRBJ2-1
d_gene: TRBD2

CDR3aa: CASSIGGSLNYGYTF
CDR3nt: TGTGCCAGTAGTATAGGAGGGAGTTTAAACTATGGCTACACCTTC
abundance: .
v_gene: TRBV19
j_gene: TRBJ1-2
d_gene: .

CDR3aa: CASSLAAGSIYEQYF
CDR3nt: TGTGCCAGCAGCTTAGCGGCGGGGTCAATTTACGAGCAGTACTTC
abundance: .
v_gene: TRBV7-9
j_gene: TRBJ2-7
d_gene: .

CDR3aa: CATSRGQGGEAFF
CDR3nt: TGTGCCACCAGCAGGGGACAGGGCGGTGAAGCTTTCTTT
abundance: .
v_gene: TRBV15
j_gene: TRBJ1-1
d_gene: TRBD1

CDR3aa: CASSWGYRDRAYEQYF
CDR3nt: TGCGCCAGCAGCTGGGGCTATCGGGACAGGGCCTACGAGCAGTACTTC
abundance: .
v_gene: TRBV5-1
j_gene: TRBJ2-7
d_gene: TRBD1

CDR3aa: CASSSGRETEAFF
CDR3nt: TGCGCCAGCAGTAGCGGTAGGGAGACTGAAGCTTTCTTT
abundance: .
v_gene: TRBV10-1
j_gene: TRBJ1-1
d_gene: .

CDR3aa: CASRLGLATPGEQFF
CDR3nt: TGTGCCAGCAGACTAGGACTAGCCACCCCGGGAGAGCAGTTCTTC
abundance: .
v_gene: TRBV6-4
j_gene: TRBJ2-1
d_gene: TRBD2

CDR3aa: CASSVVPGRYTEAFF
CDR3nt: TGTGCCAGCAGCGTAGTTCCAGGGAGGTACACTGAAGCTTTCTTT
abundance: .
v_gene: TRBV9
j_gene: TRBJ1-1
d_gene: .

CDR3aa: CASSPPGLAGAGETQYF
CDR3nt: TGTGCCAGCAGCCCCCCGGGACTAGCGGGAGCAGGGGAGACCCAGTACTTC
abundance: .
v_gene: TRBV7-2
j_gene: TRBJ2-5
d_gene: TRBD2

CDR3aa: CASDRTGDTEAFF
CDR3nt: TGCGCCAGCGACCGGACAGGGGACACTGAAGCTTTCTTT
abundance: once
v_gene: TRBV5-1
j_gene: TRBJ1-1
d_gene: TRBD1

CDR3aa: CASSSGQDQNIQYF
CDR3nt: TGCGCCAGCAGCTCCGGACAGGACCAAAACATTCAGTACTTC
abundance: .
v_gene: TRBV5-1
j_gene: TRBJ2-4
d_gene: TRBD1

CDR3aa: CASRIAGGNEQFF
CDR3nt: TGTGCCAGCAGAATAGCGGGGGGCAATGAGCAGTTCTTC
abundance: .
v_gene: TRBV6-5
j_gene: TRBJ2-1
d_gene: TRBD2

CDR3aa: CASSIGSGAQQETQYF
CDR3nt: TGTGCCAGTAGTATAGGAAGCGGGGCTCAACAAGAGACCCAGTACTTC
abundance: .
v_gene: TRBV19
j_gene: TRBJ2-5
d_gene: TRBD2

CDR3aa: CASRDLGQGLETQYF
CDR3nt: TGTGCCAGCAGGGATCTTGGACAGGGGTTAGAGACCCAGTACTTC
abundance: .
v_gene: TRBV6-1
j_gene: TRBJ2-5
d_gene: TRBD1

CDR3aa: CSVWWEANYEQYF
CDR3nt: TGCAGCGTTTGGTGGGAGGCCAACTACGAGCAGTACTTC
abundance: .
v_gene: TRBV29-1
j_gene: TRBJ2-7
d_gene: .

CDR3aa: CASSLTGVDTEAFF
CDR3nt: TGCGCCAGCAGCTTGACAGGGGTAGACACTGAAGCTTTCTTT
abundance: once
v_gene: TRBV5-1
j_gene: TRBJ1-1
d_gene: TRBD1

CDR3aa: CASSWDAGLGNFNQPQHF
CDR3nt: TGTGCCAGCAGTTGGGACGCGGGACTGGGAAATTTCAATCAGCCCCAGCATTTT
abundance: .
v_gene: TRBV28
j_gene: TRBJ1-5
d_gene: .

CDR3aa: CASSPRIHRSTGELFF
CDR3nt: TGCGCCAGCAGCCCCCGTATCCATCGGAGTACCGGGGAGCTGTTTTTT
abundance: once
v_gene: TRBV5-1
j_gene: TRBJ2-2
d_gene: .

CDR3aa: CASSVDTSGSRFPFF
CDR3nt: TGTGCCAGCAGCGTAGACACTAGCGGGAGTCGTTTCCCGTTCTTC
abundance: once
v_gene: TRBV9
j_gene: TRBJ2-1
d_gene: TRBD2

CDR3aa: CASNQGQGLNTEAFF
CDR3nt: TGTGCCAGTAATCAGGGACAGGGCTTGAACACTGAAGCTTTCTTT
abundance: .
v_gene: TRBV19
j_gene: TRBJ1-1
d_gene: TRBD1

CDR3aa: CASSVGSNEAYNEQFF
CDR3nt: TGTGCCAGCAGCGTAGGTAGTAACGAAGCCTACAATGAGCAGTTCTTC
abundance: .
v_gene: TRBV9
j_gene: TRBJ2-1
d_gene: .

CDR3aa: CASNKRPGTSGADEQFF
CDR3nt: TGTGCCAGCAACAAACGACCCGGGACTAGCGGGGCCGATGAGCAGTTCTTC
abundance: .
v_gene: TRBV7-9
j_gene: TRBJ2-1
d_gene: TRBD2

CDR3aa: CASGLVLASGGNEQFF
CDR3nt: TGTGCTAGTGGTTTGGTACTGGCTAGCGGGGGCAATGAGCAGTTCTTC
abundance: .
v_gene: TRBV12-5
j_gene: TRBJ2-1
d_gene: TRBD2

CDR3aa: CASSTETNEKLFF
CDR3nt: TGTGCCAGCAGCACAGAAACTAATGAAAAACTGTTTTTT
abundance: .
v_gene: TRBV5-4
j_gene: TRBJ1-4
d_gene: .

CDR3aa: CASSPGYRGYGYTF
CDR3nt: TGTGCCAGCAGCCCGGGGTACAGGGGTTATGGCTACACCTTC
abundance: once
v_gene: TRBV5-6
j_gene: TRBJ1-2
d_gene: TRBD1

CDR3aa: CASSPRGMEIGSGANVLTF
CDR3nt: TGTGCCAGCAGCCCAAGGGGGATGGAGATAGGCTCTGGGGCCAACGTCCTGACTTTC
abundance: .
v_gene: TRBV7-6
j_gene: TRBJ2-6
d_gene: .

CDR3aa: CASSDDGPGLFF
CDR3nt: TGTGCCAGCAGTGACGATGGGCCAGGGCTGTTTTTT
abundance: .
v_gene: TRBV2
j_gene: TRBJ1-4
d_gene: .

CDR3aa: CASSVDRSTQKLFF
CDR3nt: TGTGCCAGCAGCGTAGACAGGAGTACCCAAAAACTGTTTTTT
abundance: .
v_gene: TRBV7-9
j_gene: TRBJ1-4
d_gene: .

CDR3aa: CASSSGLAPNEQFF
CDR3nt: TGCGCCAGCAGCTCGGGACTAGCTCCCAATGAGCAGTTCTTC
abundance: .
v_gene: TRBV5-1
j_gene: TRBJ2-1
d_gene: TRBD2

CDR3aa: CASSLVLNTEAFF
CDR3nt: TGTGCCAGCAGCTTGGTCTTGAACACTGAAGCTTTCTTT
abundance: few
v_gene: TRBV5-4
j_gene: TRBJ1-1
d_gene: .

CDR3aa: CASSGGPGTGTNEKLFF
CDR3nt: TGTGCCAGCAGTGGAGGGCCCGGGACAGGGACTAATGAAAAACTGTTTTTT
abundance: .
v_gene: TRBV6-1
j_gene: TRBJ1-4
d_gene: TRBD1